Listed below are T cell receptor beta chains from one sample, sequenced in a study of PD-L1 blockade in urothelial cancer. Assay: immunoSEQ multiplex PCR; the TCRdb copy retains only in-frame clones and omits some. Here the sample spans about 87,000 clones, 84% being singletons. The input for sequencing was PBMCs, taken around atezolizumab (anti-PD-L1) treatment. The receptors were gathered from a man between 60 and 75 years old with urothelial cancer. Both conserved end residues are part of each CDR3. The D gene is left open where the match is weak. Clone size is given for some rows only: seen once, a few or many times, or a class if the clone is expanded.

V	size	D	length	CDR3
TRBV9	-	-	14	CASSVGQGHNEQYF
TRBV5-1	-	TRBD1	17	CASSRLGTGNSGNTIYF
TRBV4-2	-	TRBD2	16	CASSPMGGGASETQYF
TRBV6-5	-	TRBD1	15	CASSYSPGQGYEQYF
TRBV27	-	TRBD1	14	CASSFSGTGTRYTF
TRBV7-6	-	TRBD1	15	CASSLTYDRAGGYTF
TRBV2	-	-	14	CASSERAIRNEQYF
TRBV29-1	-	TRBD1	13	CSVARGINTEAFF
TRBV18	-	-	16	CASSPEIAENTGELFF
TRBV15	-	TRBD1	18	CATSNGQGVGYSYNEQFF
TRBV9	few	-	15	CASSVEAGPYNEQFF
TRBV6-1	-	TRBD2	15	CASNLQRGGTDTQYF
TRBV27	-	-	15	CASRASGQATGELFF
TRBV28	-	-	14	CASSQADMNTEAFF
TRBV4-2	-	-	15	CASSQDGGLGETQYF
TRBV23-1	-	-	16	CASSRWATPTNYGYTF
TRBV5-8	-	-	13	CASSLGGDQPQHF
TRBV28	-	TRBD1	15	CASSLAGTGVDEQFF
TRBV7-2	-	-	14	CASSLASTPGGQYF
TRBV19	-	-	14	CASSDHSEGYEQYF
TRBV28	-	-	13	CASTEVDNQPQHF
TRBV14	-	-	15	CAHVLAEDNTGELFF
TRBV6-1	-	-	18	CASSGQGVGGIRNTEAFF
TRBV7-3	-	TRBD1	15	CASSRDREANTEAFF
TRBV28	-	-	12	CASSPSTETQYF
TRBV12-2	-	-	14	CASRLVKGHGELFF
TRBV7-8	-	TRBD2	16	CASSLARGTSTGELFF
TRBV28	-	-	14	CASTEVGGGGGYTF